A single sample is the source of the 18 T cell receptor beta chains below, sequenced in a study of cytomegalovirus exposure and HLA in healthy donors. Assay used: immunoSEQ multiplex PCR; TCRdb lists only in-frame clones, some missing. Altogether around 130,000 clones are present, about nine tenths being singletons, with the ten largest covering about 1.4%. Material for sequencing was PBMCs. The receptors stem from a man aged 25 to 45 in good health and CMV-seronegative.

The chain couples TRBV27 to TRBJ2-7, with 9 bases fitting TRBD1. The germline CDR1 and CDR2 sequences are MNHEY and SMNVEV (reference sequence). The CDR3 consists of 14 residues. J lost 2 bases, V lost 3 bases, and 2 bases had no gene match. The CDR3 spells CASSFRDRAYEQYF. DNA for the CDR3: TGTGCCAGCAGTTTCCGGGACAGGGCCTACGAGCAGTACTTC.

The chain uses TRBV2 and TRBJ1-1; 8 bases map to TRBD1. V was pared by 7 bases and J by 12 bases, with 19 bases of the junction left unmatched. Germline V CDR1 and CDR2: SNHLY, FYNNEI. The CDR3 extends over 15 amino acids. In nucleotides, the CDR3 is TGTGCCAGCAATCTACTTTCGGGACAGGTTGTTTTGTCTTTCTTT. Its translation: CASNLLSGQVVLSFF.

This chain links TRBV5-1 with TRBJ2-7, with 12 nucleotides matching TRBD2. Looked up from germline, CDR1 is SGHRS and CDR2 is YFSETQ. This CDR3 region has 15 residues. Trimming removed 4 bases from V and 2 bases from J; junction bases left unmatched: 4. The CDR3 coding sequence is TGCGCCAGCAGCATGACTAGCGGGAGCCCCTACGAGCAGTACTTC. Amino acids: CASSMTSGSPYEQYF.

The V call is TRBV6-4, the J call TRBJ2-1; D not certain. From germline, CDR1 is MRHNA and CDR2 SNTAGT. The CDR3 extends over 15 amino acids. Trimming pared 3 bases from V and 3 bases from J, leaving 12 bases between. CDR3 residues: CASSEGSGDYNEQFF. DNA for the CDR3: TGTGCCAGCAGTGAGGGTTCCGGAGACTACAATGAGCAGTTCTTC.

CDR3 bases: TGTGCCAGCTCACCTCTTCAGGGATCAGGCACTGAAGCTTTCTTT. It is translated as CASSPLQGSGTEAFF. The rearrangement joins TRBV18 to TRBJ1-1, with a possible D match to TRBD1 (5 bases). CDR3 length: 15 amino acids. CDR1 and CDR2 (germline): KGHSH, LQKENI. Deletions cut 3 bases from V and 4 bases from J, with 15 bases between.

This clone was detected only once. The chain uses TRBV9 and TRBJ2-7, with 7 bases lining up with TRBD2. J gave up 3 bases and V 0 bases, and 3 bases lay outside the gene matches. CDR1 and CDR2 from the germline V gene are SGDLS and YYNGEE. This CDR3 region has 14 residues. CDR3 sequence reads: CASSVAGGIYEQYF. The CDR3 nucleotides are TGTGCCAGCAGCGTAGCGGGAGGTATCTACGAGCAGTACTTC.

The rearrangement links TRBV27 to TRBJ2-7; TRBD1 is a possible D gene (5 bases). The CDR3 length is 15 residues. Germline CDR1 and CDR2: MNHEY and SMNVEV (reference sequence). V dropped 7 bases and J dropped 2 bases, with 18 bases sitting between them. The chain's CDR3 is CASTKIQGNPYEQYF. The CDR3 DNA follows: TGTGCCAGCACCAAGATCCAGGGAAACCCCTACGAGCAGTACTTC.

The chain joins TRBV5-1 to TRBJ2-7, with D possibly TRBD1 on 5 matching bases. Germline values: CDR1 SGHRS, CDR2 YFSETQ. The CDR3 spans 15 residues. V dropped 4 bases and J dropped 0 bases, with 14 bases sitting between them. CDR3 coding DNA: TGCGCCAGCAGCCTCCGGCAGGGTCTCTCCTACGAGCAGTACTTC. Translated: CASSLRQGLSYEQYF.

This chain connects TRBV29-1 to TRBJ2-1; tentatively, D is TRBD2 (6 bases). The germline V gene encodes CDR1 SQVTM and CDR2 ANQGSEA. Trimming stripped 4 bases from V and 7 bases from J, with 8 bases between. The CDR3 is made up of 11 amino acids. The CDR3 DNA reads TGCAGCGTTGCCCGGGGGAATGAGCAGTTCTTC. Translated: CSVARGNEQFF.

The chain joins TRBV2 to TRBJ1-1; tentatively, D is TRBD1 (5 bases). The V end lost 6 bases, the J end lost 1 base, and 9 bases lay between the germline ends. In germline, CDR1 is SNHLY, CDR2 FYNNEI. The CDR3 runs to 13 residues. The CDR3 reads CASRNTGNTEAFF. CDR3 nucleotide sequence: TGTGCCAGCAGAAATACAGGGAACACTGAAGCTTTCTTT.

The genes are TRBV23-1 and TRBJ2-3, with D possibly TRBD2 on 6 matching bases. TRBV23-1 carries the ORF label, with uncertain function. This CDR3 is built from 16 residues. The V and J ends lost 3 bases and 5 bases respectively, with 18 bases between them. This CDR3 is CASSQDYSCQVDTQYF. DNA of the CDR3: TGCGCCAGCAGTCAGGACTATTCGTGTCAGGTAGATACGCAGTATTTT.

A single count supports this clone. V gene TRBV6-5 combines with J gene TRBJ2-7; maybe TRBD2 (6 bases). The germline V gene has CDR1 MNHEY and CDR2 SVGAGI. V gave up 4 bases and J gave up 7 bases, with 23 bases separating them. The CDR3 sequence is 16 residues long. The CDR3 here is CASSSITGTLSSEQYF. The CDR3 region has the DNA TGTGCCAGCAGTTCCATAACCGGGACTCTATCTTCGGAGCAGTACTTC.

The CDR3 sequence: CASSLAPGLAGNSYEQYF. The CDR3 nucleotides are TGCGCCAGCAGCTTGGCGCCGGGACTAGCGGGGAATTCCTACGAGCAGTACTTC. This rearrangement joins TRBV5-1 to TRBJ2-7; 13 nucleotides agree with TRBD2. V shed 0 bases and J 1 base; nucleotides not matched to a gene: 7. There are 18 residues in the CDR3. Germline V gene lookup returns CDR1 SGHRS and CDR2 YFSETQ.

J is TRBJ1-1 and V is TRBV7-2, with D uncertain. This CDR3 is 13 amino acids long. Trimming took off 4 bases at V and 11 bases at J, with 17 bases between the two ends. CDR1 SGHTA and CDR2 FQGNSA come from the germline V gene. The DNA of the CDR3 is TGTGCCAGCAGCTCCTCCTCCAGCGGGTTGGCTTTCTTT. Its translation is CASSSSSSGLAFF. The complete variable domain, with remaining parts taken from reference TRBV7-2 and TRBJ1-1, reads GAGVSQSPSNKVTEKGKDVELRCDPISGHTALYWYRQSLGQGLEFLIYFQGNSAPDKSGLPSDRFSAERTGGSVSTLTIQRTQQEDSAVYLCASSSSSSGLAFFGQGTRLTVV.

J is TRBJ2-3 and V is TRBV2; 11 bases agree with TRBD2. Germline loops: CDR1 SNHLY, CDR2 FYNNEI. The V and J ends lost 4 bases and 2 bases, in that order; junction bases with no gene match: 11. The CDR3 totals 18 residues. The CDR3 DNA reads as TGTGCCAGCAGTGTGGATGTGGGACTAGCGGAGGACACAGATACGCAGTATTTT. Translating gives CASSVDVGLAEDTDTQYF.

The genes are TRBV10-2 and TRBJ1-1; tentative D call: TRBD1 (5 bases). V gave up 6 bases and J gave up 7 bases, with 18 bases separating them. CDR1 is WSHSY, CDR2 SAAADI, per germline. The CDR3 spans 14 residues. CDR3 sequence: CASSSLWGEYEAFF. The DNA of the CDR3 is TGCGCCAGCAGCAGCCTTTGGGGGGAGTATGAAGCTTTCTTT.

The CDR3 spells CASSQGLANTGELFF. CDR3 in DNA: TGTGCCAGCAGCCAAGGACTAGCCAACACCGGGGAGCTGTTTTTT. The V call is TRBV4-2, the J call TRBJ2-2, with 7 bases identical to TRBD2. Germline V gives CDR1 LGHNA, CDR2 YNFKEQ. CDR3 size: 15 residues. V was clipped by 1 base and J by 2 bases; unmatched bases: 1.

This clone was observed once. V and J are TRBV15 and TRBJ2-1, with D unclear. This CDR3 contains 18 residues. Germline values: CDR1 LNHNV, CDR2 YYDKDF (reference sequence). V was pared by 3 bases and J by 2 bases, with 20 bases between. CDR3 amino acids: CATSSYPNSLKTYNEQFF. The CDR3 DNA sequence: TGTGCCACCAGCAGTTATCCGAACTCCCTCAAGACCTACAATGAGCAGTTCTTC.